This T cell receptor beta chain was found in a study of blood T cell repertoires in COVID-19. V shed 5 bases and J 5 bases; nucleotides not matched to a gene: 7. The CDR3 is 15 residues long. Germline V gives CDR1 LNHDA, CDR2 SQIVND (reference sequence). Repertoires were generated with immunoSEQ multiplex PCR, while TCRdb's copy carries only in-frame clones and drops some. The sample contains 180,000 or so clones, approximately 86% of which appear only once. This chain links TRBV19 with TRBJ2-3; 10 nucleotides align to TRBD1. This TCR came from a man aged 70-80 years with acute or convalescent COVID-19. The specimen was peripheral blood. In nucleotides, the CDR3 is TGTGCCAGTAGTGGGACAGGGGAGGGCTTAGATACGCAGTATTTT. Translated, it gives CASSGTGEGLDTQYF.